Each of the 9 T cell receptor beta chains below was sequenced from the same sample in a study of blood T cell repertoires in COVID-19. Repertoires were generated with immunoSEQ multiplex PCR, while TCRdb's copy carries only in-frame clones and drops some. The sample includes 190,000 or so clones, about 86% of them seen just once. The sample consisted of peripheral blood. These receptors were obtained from a woman aged 18-29 years who had recovered from COVID-19.

This clone was seen a single time. V is TRBV9 and J is TRBJ1-1; 9 positions agree with TRBD1. The V gene's germline CDR1 is SGDLS and CDR2 YYNGEE. This CDR3 region has 15 residues. The J segment lost 5 bases and the V segment lost 3 bases, leaving 8 bases of the junction unmatched. This CDR3 reads CASSGTGGRGTEAFF. DNA of the CDR3: TGTGCCAGCAGCGGAACAGGGGGCCGGGGAACTGAAGCTTTCTTT.

CDR3 region: CASSGPGGKETQYF. CDR3 DNA sequence: TGCGCCAGCAGCGGCCCAGGGGGCAAGGAGACCCAGTACTTC. V usage is TRBV5-1 and J usage is TRBJ2-5, with TRBD1 identical over 8 bases. Germline V gene sequence: CDR1 SGHRS, CDR2 YFSETQ. This CDR3 spans 14 amino acids. Germline trimming cut 4 bases from V and 5 bases from J; bases unmatched to any gene: 7.

Remarks on this clone: Other DNA sequences of this sample code for an identical CDR3. The chain links TRBV6-5 to TRBJ2-1; D perhaps matches TRBD2 (5 bases). The V gene's germline CDR1 is MNHEY and CDR2 SVGAGI. The CDR3 is 14 amino acids. The V and J ends lost 3 bases and 2 bases respectively, with 8 bases between them. The CDR3, as DNA: TGTGCCAGCAGTTATTCGCGGGCCTACAATGAGCAGTTCTTC. It yields the protein CASSYSRAYNEQFF.

This chain connects TRBV5-6 to TRBJ2-2; tentative D call: TRBD1 (5 bases). The CDR3 extends over 14 amino acids. V gave up 0 bases and J gave up 4 bases, with 7 bases separating them. Germline loops: CDR1 SGHDT, CDR2 YYEEEE. The CDR3 protein is CASSLGRGTGELFF. CDR3 coding DNA: TGTGCCAGCAGCTTGGGTAGGGGCACCGGGGAGCTGTTTTTT. Based on the CDR3 plus reference TRBV5-6 and TRBJ2-2, the full variable domain is DAGVTQSPTHLIKTRGQQVTLRCSPKSGHDTVSWYQQALGQGPQFIFQYYEEEERQRGNFPDRFSGHQFPNYSSELNVNALLLGDSALYLCASSLGRGTGELFFGEGSRLTVL.

A single count supports this clone. The rearrangement links TRBV7-2 to TRBJ1-2; no reliable D call. The germline V gene encodes CDR1 SGHTA and CDR2 FQGNSA. With 1 base removed from V and 5 bases from J, the gap between germline ends came to 8 bases. The CDR3 loop spans 13 amino acids. The CDR3 here is CASSLGLTYGYTF. The CDR3, as DNA: TGTGCCAGCAGCTTAGGACTCACTTATGGCTACACCTTC.

The rearrangement uses TRBV7-9 and TRBJ2-7; D remains ambiguous. The CDR3 runs 12 residues. Germline V gene sequence: CDR1 SEHNR, CDR2 FQNEAQ (reference sequence). Trimming removed 4 bases at V and 5 bases at J, with 9 bases between. CDR3 DNA: TGTGCCAGCAGCTCCCCGTTCCACGAGCAGTACTTC. It specifies CASSSPFHEQYF.

This rearrangement joins TRBV27 to TRBJ2-2, with 13 bases aligning to TRBD2. CDR1 MNHEY and CDR2 SMNVEV come from the germline V gene (reference sequence). CDR3 size: 20 residues. After removal of 5 bases from V and 6 bases from J, the junction contained 18 bases not matched to a gene. The chain's CDR3 is CASSPHGGWTSGRYPGELFF. The CDR3 DNA is TGTGCCAGCAGTCCCCATGGGGGCTGGACTAGCGGGAGATACCCCGGGGAGCTGTTTTTT.

V and J are TRBV10-3 and TRBJ1-5; possibly TRBD1 for D (6 bases). The CDR3 has 12 amino acids. Deletions cut 6 bases from V and 9 bases from J, with 12 bases between. Looked up from germline, CDR1 is ENHRY and CDR2 is SYGVKD. The CDR3 loop is CAISNRELPQHF. The CDR3 DNA is TGTGCCATCAGCAACAGGGAACTGCCCCAGCATTTT.

This clone was seen more than once but under ten times. The chain links TRBV7-2 to TRBJ1-1, with TRBD1 matching 11 bases. V was pared by 5 bases and J by 0 bases, with 8 bases of the junction left unmatched. In germline, CDR1 is SGHTA, CDR2 FQGNSA. The CDR3 sequence is 17 residues long. CDR3 protein: CASSPGGQGDMNTEAFF. CDR3 nucleotide sequence: TGTGCCAGCAGCCCAGGGGGACAGGGGGATATGAACACTGAAGCTTTCTTT.